The next 20 T cell receptor beta chains were all read from a single sample in a study of T cells after yellow fever vaccination. TCRdb reanalysed the 5' RACE reads using MiXCR and keeps one entry per CDR3 protein. The table has roughly 500,000 distinct CDR3 sequences, about 19% seen once. Sample: PBMCs, taken 15 days after the yellow fever booster vaccination. The receptor set was obtained from a man aged 30-40 years who received the YFV17D yellow fever vaccine.

This rearrangement joins TRBV18 to TRBJ2-7; D gene unclear. Germline V gives CDR1 KGHSH, CDR2 LQKENI. V dropped 3 bases and J dropped 5 bases, with 8 bases sitting between them. This CDR3 spans 12 amino acids. The CDR3 nucleotides read TGTGCCAGCTCACCTAACGGTGACGAGCAGTACTTC. It is translated as CASSPNGDEQYF.

This clonotype occurred once. One junction end does not reproduce the germline sequence, and a read error may be involved. The chain recombines TRBV28 with TRBJ2-5, with 9 bases identical to TRBD1. From germline, CDR1 is MDHEN and CDR2 SYDVKM. This CDR3 is built from 14 residues. In nucleotides, the CDR3 is TGTGCCAGCAGTCTAACAGGGGGCTGGGAGAGCCAGTACTTC. It translates to CASSLTGGWESQYF.

This clonotype turned up a few times. V usage is TRBV2 and J usage is TRBJ1-5; maybe TRBD1 (6 bases). The CDR3 runs 14 residues. The V end was cut by 5 bases, the J end by 6 bases, with 14 bases between. In germline, CDR1 is SNHLY, CDR2 FYNNEI. The CDR3 DNA reads as TGTGCCAGCAGTTCCAACAGGGTCCGTCAGCCCCAGCATTTT. Translation gives CASSSNRVRQPQHF.

Here the CDR3 reads CASGGGTSGMNEQFF. The DNA of the CDR3 is TGTGCCAGCGGGGGCGGGACTAGCGGGATGAATGAGCAGTTCTTC. The chain links TRBV12-3 or TRBV12-4 to TRBJ2-1; 13 nucleotides align to TRBD2. After removal of 8 bases from V and 7 bases from J, the junction contained 8 bases not matched to a gene. This CDR3 has 15 residues.

The chain joins TRBV19 to TRBJ1-4; 8 nucleotides align to TRBD1. The CDR3 consists of 15 residues. Trimming took 5 bases from V and 6 from J; bases not matched to a gene: 8. Germline V gene data show CDR1 as LNHDA and CDR2 as SQIVND (reference sequence). The CDR3 loop is CASSGTGTGDEKLFF. The CDR3 DNA is TGTGCCAGTAGTGGAACCGGGACAGGAGATGAAAAACTGTTTTTT.

V and J are TRBV4-3 and TRBJ2-7, with D maybe TRBD1 (6 bases). Germline CDR1 reads LGHNA; CDR2 reads YSLEER. V lost 2 bases and J lost 0, with 14 bases in between. The length of the CDR3 is 16 residues. CDR3 DNA sequence: TGCGCCAGCAGCCAACAGGGAGAGGACAGCTCCTACGAGCAGTACTTC. It specifies CASSQQGEDSSYEQYF.

V gene TRBV5-1 combines with J gene TRBJ2-3; 9 bases align to TRBD1. Germline CDR1 and CDR2: SGHRS and YFSETQ. J lost 8 bases, V lost 6 bases, and 10 bases had no gene match. The CDR3 is 14 amino acids. CDR3 residues: CASMGTGTSSTQYF. In DNA, the CDR3 is TGCGCCAGCATGGGGACAGGGACCTCGAGTACGCAGTATTTT.

In this sample, this clonotype turned up a few times. This sequence joins TRBV24-1 and TRBJ1-2; perhaps TRBD1 as D (6 bases). Per germline, CDR1 KGHDR and CDR2 SFDVKD. The CDR3 covers 15 residues. Trimming cost V 2 bases and J 4 bases, with 13 bases left between them. The CDR3 spells CATSDSPGQSYGYTF. In nucleotides, the CDR3 is TGTGCCACCAGTGATTCCCCAGGACAGTCCTATGGCTACACCTTC.

The chain uses TRBV7-6 and TRBJ1-3; weak D call: TRBD1 (5 bases). V shed 5 bases and J shed 3 bases, with 11 bases lying between them. CDR1 and CDR2 from the germline V gene are SGHVS and FNYEAQ. The CDR3 covers 14 residues. The CDR3 coding sequence is TGTGCCAGCAGCGAATGGGACGTTGGAAACACCATATATTTT. It translates to CASSEWDVGNTIYF. Looking up the rest from reference TRBV7-6 and TRBJ1-3 gives the full variable domain: GAGVSQSPRYKVTKRGQDVALRCDPISGHVSLYWYRQALGQGPEFLTYFNYEAQQDKSGLPNDRFSAERPEGSISTLTIQRTEQRDSAMYRCASSEWDVGNTIYFGEGSWLTVV.

The rearrangement links TRBV20-1 to TRBJ1-2; no firm D call. V lost 0 bases to trimming and J lost 1 base, with 6 bases between them. The CDR3 is made up of 13 amino acids. The V gene's germline CDR1 is DFQATT and CDR2 SNEGSKA (reference sequence). Here the CDR3 reads CSAREPLNYGYTF. As DNA, the CDR3 is TGCAGTGCTAGAGAACCTCTTAACTATGGCTACACCTTC.

This clonotype occurred a few times. V usage is TRBV20-1 and J usage is TRBJ2-3, with D possibly TRBD2 on 6 matching bases. V shed 3 bases and J shed 4 bases, with 14 bases lying between them. CDR3 size: 14 residues. Germline V gene lookup returns CDR1 DFQATT and CDR2 SNEGSKA (reference sequence). The CDR3 region is CSARQLAQPDTQYF. The DNA of the CDR3 is TGCAGTGCTAGGCAACTAGCCCAGCCAGATACGCAGTATTTT.

This clonotype has just a few counts. The rearrangement links TRBV29-1 to TRBJ2-1; TRBD2 might be the D (6 bases). The length of the CDR3 is 14 residues. In germline, CDR1 is SQVTM, CDR2 ANQGSEA. Trimming shortened V by 6 bases and J by 3 bases, and 15 bases separated the two germline ends. DNA for the CDR3: TGCAGCGTCAACTGGCGGGGAGGCTACAATGAGCAGTTCTTC. It is translated as CSVNWRGGYNEQFF.

V gene TRBV3-1 combines with J gene TRBJ2-7; 8 bases fit TRBD2. Unmatched junction bases numbered 11, after V lost 2 bases and J lost 5 bases. This CDR3 region has 16 residues. Per the germline V gene, CDR1 is LGHDT and CDR2 is YNNKEL (reference sequence). The CDR3 DNA is TGTGCCAGCAGCCAACTTAGGAGCGGGAGTGGTAACGAGCAGTACTTC. This encodes CASSQLRSGSGNEQYF.

This clonotype was counted at least ten times. The rearrangement joins TRBV12-3 or TRBV12-4 to TRBJ2-5, with 9 bases that match TRBD2. Trimming cost V 2 bases and J 3 bases; bases outside gene matches: 4. This CDR3 is 15 amino acids long. The CDR3 loop reads CASSLLSGRKETQYF. The CDR3 DNA reads as TGTGCCAGCAGTTTACTTAGCGGGAGAAAAGAGACCCAGTACTTC.

The J gene is TRBJ2-1, the V gene TRBV7-8, with 7 positions matching TRBD2. V shed 1 base, J shed 1 base, and the junction held 13 bases outside the gene matches. This CDR3 spans 19 amino acids. Looked up from germline, CDR1 is SGHVS and CDR2 is FQNEAQ. CDR3 in amino acids: CASSLEWGAGNPSYNEQFF. Here the CDR3 DNA reads TGTGCCAGCAGCTTAGAATGGGGAGCGGGGAACCCTTCCTACAATGAGCAGTTCTTC.

The rearrangement uses TRBV7-8 and TRBJ2-3; D unresolved. CDR1 SGHVS and CDR2 FQNEAQ come from the germline V gene. The CDR3 has 14 amino acids. The V gene lost 2 bases and the J gene lost 0 bases, with 6 bases spanning the gap. The CDR3 DNA sequence: TGTGCCAGCAGCTTACTGAGTAGCACAGATACGCAGTATTTT. It is translated as CASSLLSSTDTQYF.

This clonotype was detected only a few times. The rearrangement joins TRBV6-1 to TRBJ2-2, with D perhaps assigned TRBD1 or TRBD2 (5 bases each). Deletions cut 9 bases from V and 6 bases from J, with 17 bases between. CDR1 and CDR2 (germline): MNHNS, SASEGT. CDR3 length: 14 residues. The CDR3 DNA follows: TGTGCCAGTAGGGAGCCAGGGAGCCCCGGGGAGCTGTTTTTT. As protein: CASREPGSPGELFF.

This clonotype was observed a handful of times. The chain employs TRBV6-1 and TRBJ2-7; 8 bases agree with TRBD1. Germline V gene sequence: CDR1 MNHNS, CDR2 SASEGT. CDR3 length: 14 residues. With 3 bases clipped from V and 5 bases from J, the junction kept 6 bases outside the gene matches. The CDR3 DNA follows: TGTGCCAGCAGTGACCAGGGGGCGCAGAACGAGCAGTACTTC. This sequence encodes CASSDQGAQNEQYF.

This clonotype was seen a handful of times. The J gene is TRBJ2-5, the V gene TRBV9; D possibly corresponds to TRBD1 (6 bases). The CDR3 sequence is 14 residues long. The V and J ends lost 4 bases and 2 bases respectively, with 12 bases between them. Looked up from germline, CDR1 is SGDLS and CDR2 is YYNGEE. The CDR3 DNA is TGTGCCAGCAGCCGGTTGGACAGACAAGAGACCCAGTACTTC. It encodes CASSRLDRQETQYF.

The V call is TRBV20-1, the J call TRBJ2-7, with 8 bases that match TRBD1. The CDR3 consists of 14 residues. CDR1 and CDR2 (germline): DFQATT, SNEGSKA (reference sequence). Unmatched junction bases numbered 6, after V lost 0 bases and J lost 5 bases. CDR3 in amino acids: CSARDRTGLNEQYF. In nucleotides, the CDR3 is TGCAGTGCTAGAGACCGGACAGGGTTGAACGAGCAGTACTTC.